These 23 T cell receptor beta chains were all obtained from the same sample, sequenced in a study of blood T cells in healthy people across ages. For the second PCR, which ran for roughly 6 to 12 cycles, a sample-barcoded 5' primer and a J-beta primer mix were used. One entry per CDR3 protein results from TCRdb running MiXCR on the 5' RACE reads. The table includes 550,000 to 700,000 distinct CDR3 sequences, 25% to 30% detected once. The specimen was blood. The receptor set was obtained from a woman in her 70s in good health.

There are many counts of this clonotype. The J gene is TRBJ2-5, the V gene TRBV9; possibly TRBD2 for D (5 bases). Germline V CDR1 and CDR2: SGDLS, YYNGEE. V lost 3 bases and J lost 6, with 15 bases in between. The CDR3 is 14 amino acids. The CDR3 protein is CASSGRGSVKTQYF. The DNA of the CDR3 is TGTGCCAGCAGCGGACGCGGGTCCGTGAAGACCCAGTACTTC.

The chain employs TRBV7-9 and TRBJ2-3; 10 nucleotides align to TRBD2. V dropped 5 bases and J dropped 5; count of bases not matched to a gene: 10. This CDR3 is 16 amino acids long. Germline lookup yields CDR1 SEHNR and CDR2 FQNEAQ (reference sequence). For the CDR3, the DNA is TGTGCCAGCAGCACTCGACAGCGGGGGGGCCTAGATACGCAGTATTTT. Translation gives CASSTRQRGGLDTQYF.

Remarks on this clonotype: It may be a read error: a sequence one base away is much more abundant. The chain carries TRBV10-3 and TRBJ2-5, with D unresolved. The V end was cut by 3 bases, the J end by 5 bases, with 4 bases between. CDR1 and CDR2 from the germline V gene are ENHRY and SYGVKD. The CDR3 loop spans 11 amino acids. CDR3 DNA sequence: TGTGCCATCAGTGAAGGGGAGACCCAGTACTTC. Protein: CAISEGETQYF.

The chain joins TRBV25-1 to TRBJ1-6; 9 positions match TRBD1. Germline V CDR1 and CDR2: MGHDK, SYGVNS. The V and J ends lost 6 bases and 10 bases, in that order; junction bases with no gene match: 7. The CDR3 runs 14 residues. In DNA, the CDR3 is TGTGCCAGCAGAGAACAGGGGGCTGACTCACCCCTCCACTTT. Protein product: CASREQGADSPLHF.

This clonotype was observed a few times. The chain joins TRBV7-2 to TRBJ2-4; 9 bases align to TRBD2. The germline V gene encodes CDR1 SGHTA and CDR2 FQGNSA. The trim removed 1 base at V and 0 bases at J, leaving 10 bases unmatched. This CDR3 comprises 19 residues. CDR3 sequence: CASSLGAGGPIGAKNIQYF. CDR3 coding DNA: TGTGCCAGCAGCTTAGGGGCGGGGGGGCCGATCGGAGCCAAAAACATTCAGTACTTC.

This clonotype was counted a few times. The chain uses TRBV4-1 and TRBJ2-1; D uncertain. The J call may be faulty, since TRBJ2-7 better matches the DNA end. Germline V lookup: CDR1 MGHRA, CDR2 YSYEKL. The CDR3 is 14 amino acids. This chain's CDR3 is CASSPKDQPYEQYF. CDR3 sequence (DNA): TGCGCCAGCAGCCCCAAGGATCAGCCCTACGAGCAGTACTTC.

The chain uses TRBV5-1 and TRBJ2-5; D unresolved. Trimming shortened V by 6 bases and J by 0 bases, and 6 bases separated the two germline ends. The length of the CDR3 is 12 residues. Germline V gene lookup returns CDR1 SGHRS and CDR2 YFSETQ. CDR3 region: CASKEYQETQYF. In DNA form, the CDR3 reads TGCGCCAGCAAGGAGTACCAAGAGACCCAGTACTTC.

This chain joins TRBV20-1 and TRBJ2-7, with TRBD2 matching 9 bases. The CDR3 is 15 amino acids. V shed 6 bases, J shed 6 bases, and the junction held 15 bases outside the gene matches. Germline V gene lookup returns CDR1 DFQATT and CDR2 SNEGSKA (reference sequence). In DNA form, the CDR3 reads TGCAGTGCCGACAGCCGGAATAGCGGGGGTGGCGAGCAGTACTTC. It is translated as CSADSRNSGGGEQYF.

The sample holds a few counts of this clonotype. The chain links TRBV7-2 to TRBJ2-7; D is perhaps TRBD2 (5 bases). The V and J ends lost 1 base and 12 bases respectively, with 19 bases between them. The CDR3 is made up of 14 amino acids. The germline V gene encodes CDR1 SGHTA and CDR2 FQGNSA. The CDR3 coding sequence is TGTGCCAGCAGCTTAGGGGTTGGGCGGGCTGTGCTGTACTTC. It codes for CASSLGVGRAVLYF.

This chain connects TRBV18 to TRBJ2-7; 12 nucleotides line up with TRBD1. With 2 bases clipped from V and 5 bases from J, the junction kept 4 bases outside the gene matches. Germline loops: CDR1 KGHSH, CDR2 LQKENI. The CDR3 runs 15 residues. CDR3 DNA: TGTGCCAGCTCACCAGGCGGGACAGGGGGCCACGAGCAGTACTTC. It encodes CASSPGGTGGHEQYF.

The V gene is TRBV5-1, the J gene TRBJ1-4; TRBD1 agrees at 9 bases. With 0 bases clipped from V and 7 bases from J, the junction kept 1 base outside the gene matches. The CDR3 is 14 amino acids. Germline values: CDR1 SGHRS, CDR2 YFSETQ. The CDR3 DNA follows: TGCGCCAGCAGCTTGGCGGGACAGGGTGAAAAACTGTTTTTT. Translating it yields CASSLAGQGEKLFF.

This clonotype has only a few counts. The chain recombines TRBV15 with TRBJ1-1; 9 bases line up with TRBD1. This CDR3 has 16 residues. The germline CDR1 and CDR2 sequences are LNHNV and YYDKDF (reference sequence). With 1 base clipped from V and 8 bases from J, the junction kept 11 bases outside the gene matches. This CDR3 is CATSRAYPQGAGEAFF. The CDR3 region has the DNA TGTGCCACCAGCAGAGCCTATCCACAGGGGGCCGGGGAAGCTTTCTTT.

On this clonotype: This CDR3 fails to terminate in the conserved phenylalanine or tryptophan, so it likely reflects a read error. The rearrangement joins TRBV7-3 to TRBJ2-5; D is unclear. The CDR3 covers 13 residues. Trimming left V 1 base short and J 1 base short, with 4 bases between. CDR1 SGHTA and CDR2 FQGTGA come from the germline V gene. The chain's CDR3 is CASSLNSQETQYL. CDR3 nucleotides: TGTGCCAGCAGCTTAAACAGCCAAGAGACCCAGTACCTC.

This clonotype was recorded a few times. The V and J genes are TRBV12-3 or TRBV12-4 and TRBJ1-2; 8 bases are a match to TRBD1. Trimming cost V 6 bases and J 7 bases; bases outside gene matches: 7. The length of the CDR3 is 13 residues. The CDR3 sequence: CASRGGQGGGYTF. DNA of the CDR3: TGTGCCAGCAGAGGCGGACAGGGCGGTGGCTACACCTTC.

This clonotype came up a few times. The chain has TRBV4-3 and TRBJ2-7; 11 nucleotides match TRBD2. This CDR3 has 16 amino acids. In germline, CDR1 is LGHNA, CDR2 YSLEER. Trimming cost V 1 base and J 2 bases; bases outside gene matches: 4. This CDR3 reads CASSQVLSGGAYEQYF. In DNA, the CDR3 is TGCGCCAGCAGCCAAGTCCTTAGCGGGGGGGCCTACGAGCAGTACTTC.

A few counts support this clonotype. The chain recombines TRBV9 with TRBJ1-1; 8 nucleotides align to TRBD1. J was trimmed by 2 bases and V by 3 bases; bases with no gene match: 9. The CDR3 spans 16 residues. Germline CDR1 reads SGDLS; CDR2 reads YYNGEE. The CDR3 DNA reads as TGTGCCAGCAGCGCTTTAACAGGGGGGGGAAACACTGAAGCTTTCTTT. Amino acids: CASSALTGGGNTEAFF.

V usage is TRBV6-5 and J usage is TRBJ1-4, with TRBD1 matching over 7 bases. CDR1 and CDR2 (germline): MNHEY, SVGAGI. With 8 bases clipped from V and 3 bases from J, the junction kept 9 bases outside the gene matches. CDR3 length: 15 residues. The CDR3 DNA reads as TGTGCCAGCTCCAGGGGGAAGTATTCTAATGAAAAACTGTTTTTT. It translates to CASSRGKYSNEKLFF.

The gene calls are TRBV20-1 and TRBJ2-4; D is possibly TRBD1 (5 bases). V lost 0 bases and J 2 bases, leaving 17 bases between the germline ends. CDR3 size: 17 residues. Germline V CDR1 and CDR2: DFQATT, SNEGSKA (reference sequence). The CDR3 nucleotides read TGCAGTGCTAGAGATTTCGACAGCCTGAAGACCAAAAACATTCAGTACTTC. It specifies CSARDFDSLKTKNIQYF.

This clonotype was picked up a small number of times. Here the CDR3 DNA reads TGTGCCAGCAGCTTTACAGGACCCACAGATACGCAGTATTTT. Its translation is CASSFTGPTDTQYF. The chain carries TRBV7-2 and TRBJ2-3; possible D gene TRBD1, 5 bases. Trimming removed 3 bases at V and 2 bases at J, with 9 bases between. The CDR3 is 14 residues long. The germline V gene has CDR1 SGHTA and CDR2 FQGNSA.

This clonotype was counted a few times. CDR3 coding DNA: TGCGCCAGCAGCCAAGATCGTGCGGGGGGGGGCTCCTACGAGCAGTACTTC. Translating gives CASSQDRAGGGSYEQYF. The rearrangement links TRBV4-3 to TRBJ2-5; 9 bases align to TRBD2. The J call is uncertain, as TRBJ2-7 better fits the DNA end. The CDR3 contains 17 residues. Germline V gene sequence: CDR1 LGHNA, CDR2 YSLEER.

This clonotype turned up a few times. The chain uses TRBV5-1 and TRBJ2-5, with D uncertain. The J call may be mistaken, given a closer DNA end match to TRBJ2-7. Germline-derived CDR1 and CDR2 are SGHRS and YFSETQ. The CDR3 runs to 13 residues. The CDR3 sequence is CASSLALGFEQYF. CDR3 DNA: TGCGCCAGCAGCTTGGCGCTGGGGTTCGAGCAGTACTTC.

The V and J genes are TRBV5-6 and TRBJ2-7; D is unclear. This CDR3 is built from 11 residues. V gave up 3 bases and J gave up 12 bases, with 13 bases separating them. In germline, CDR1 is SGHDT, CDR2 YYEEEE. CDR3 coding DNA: TGTGCCAGCAGCTCTAGAGGACGCAGGTACTTC. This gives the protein CASSSRGRRYF.

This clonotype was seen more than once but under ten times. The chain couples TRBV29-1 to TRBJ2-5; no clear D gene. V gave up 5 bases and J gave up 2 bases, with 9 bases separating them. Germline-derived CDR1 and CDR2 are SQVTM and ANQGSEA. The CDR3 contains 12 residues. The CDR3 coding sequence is TGCAGCGTTTTAGATGGACAAGAGACCCAGTACTTC. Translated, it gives CSVLDGQETQYF.